This TCR beta chain was obtained from a study of beta chain features in type 1 diabetes. Overall study context: Healthy donors, compared against patients, showed similar age, gender and cell yields. Study-level points and caveats: Type 1 diabetes patients had VDJ junctions that carried fewer insertions and more deletions. Patients' naive, central memory and regulatory TCRB repertoires appeared more alike than those of healthy donors.

A word on this clone: Its target is not known.

Over 95% purity was reached by all sorted populations. Losses at the gene ends were 1 base for V and 5 bases for J; bases not matched to a gene: 10. CDR1 and CDR2 (germline): SGHTA, FQGNSA. The CDR3 runs to 18 residues. The study reverse transcribed the entire isolated RNA, so it sequenced expressed TCRB transcripts. The table came from immunoSEQ multiplex PCR; TCRdb's copy has only in-frame clones and leaves some out. The sample yields fewer than 400,000 clones, 6.5% to 10% seen once. Input material: central memory CD4+ T cells from blood. The J gene is TRBJ2-2, the V gene TRBV7-2; 10 bases map to TRBD2. The clonotype comes from a young woman in good health. CDR3 in amino acids: CASSLGLAGPRYTGELFF. The CDR3 DNA reads as TGTGCCAGCAGCTTAGGACTAGCGGGCCCCCGTTATACCGGGGAGCTGTTTTTT.